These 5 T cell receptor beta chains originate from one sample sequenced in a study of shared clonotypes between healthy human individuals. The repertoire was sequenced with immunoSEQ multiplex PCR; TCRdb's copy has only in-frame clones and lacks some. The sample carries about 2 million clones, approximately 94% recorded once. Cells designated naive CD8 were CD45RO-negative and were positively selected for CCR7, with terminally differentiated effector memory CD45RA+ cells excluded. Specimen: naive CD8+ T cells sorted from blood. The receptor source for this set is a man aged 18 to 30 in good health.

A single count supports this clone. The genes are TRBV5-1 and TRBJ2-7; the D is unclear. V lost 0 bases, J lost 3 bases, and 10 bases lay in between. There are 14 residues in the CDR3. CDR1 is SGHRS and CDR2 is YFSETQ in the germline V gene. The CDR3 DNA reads TGCGCCAGCAGCTTGGGTTCGAGTCGCTACGAGCAGTACTTC. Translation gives CASSLGSSRYEQYF.

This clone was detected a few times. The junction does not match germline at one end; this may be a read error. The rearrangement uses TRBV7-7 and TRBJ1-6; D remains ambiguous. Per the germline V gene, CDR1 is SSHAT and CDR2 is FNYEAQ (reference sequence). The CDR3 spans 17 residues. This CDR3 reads CASSPRGEQLSYSPLHF. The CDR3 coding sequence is TGTGCTAGCAGCCCGCGAGGCGAACAGCTGTCCTATTCACCCCTCCACTTT.

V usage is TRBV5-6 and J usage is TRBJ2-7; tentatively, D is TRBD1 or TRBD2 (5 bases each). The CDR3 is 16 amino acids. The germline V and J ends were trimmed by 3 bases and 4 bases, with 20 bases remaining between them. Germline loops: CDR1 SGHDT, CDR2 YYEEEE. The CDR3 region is CASSWGTGTDKYEQYF. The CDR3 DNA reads TGTGCCAGCAGCTGGGGTACCGGGACGGATAAGTACGAGCAGTACTTC.

DNA of the CDR3: TGCGCCAGCAGACTAGCGGGGGGGTCTAGCTACGAGCAGTACTTC. It yields the protein CASRLAGGSSYEQYF. The V gene is TRBV4-1, the J gene TRBJ2-7, with 13 nucleotides matching TRBD2. This CDR3 comprises 15 residues. Germline assignment: CDR1 MGHRA and CDR2 YSYEKL. The junction had 5 bases not matched to a gene; V was cut back by 6 bases and J by 3 bases.

Here the CDR3 DNA reads TGTGCCAGTAGTTACCGGGGATCTGGAAACACCATATATTTT. Amino acid sequence: CASSYRGSGNTIYF. The chain couples TRBV19 to TRBJ1-3, with D unresolved. V was pared by 5 bases and J by 1 base, with 9 bases between. The CDR3 sequence is 14 residues long. Germline CDR1 reads LNHDA; CDR2 reads SQIVND (reference sequence).